The rows below give T cell receptor beta chains drawn from one sample of a study of blood T cells in healthy people across ages. TCRdb re-derived calls from the 5' RACE reads in MiXCR, one entry per CDR3 protein. The sample carries under 700,000 distinct CDR3 sequences, around 24% recorded once. The same specimen was also included in a second study, on T cells of mothers and their children.

Input material: blood. The receptor source for this set is a boy younger than 18 in good health. Each CDR3 is given with its conserved first and last residue. Each record gives: clone size, J gene, V gene, D gene, CDR3 DNA, CDR3 protein. The D gene is left open where the match is weak. Size is stated for part of the rows, as once, few or many counts, or as a class when the clone is expanded.

>.|TRBJ2-7|TRBV9|.
TGTGCCAGCAGCCCAAGTACAGGGATCGACGAGCAGTACTTC
CASSPSTGIDEQYF
>few|TRBJ2-5|TRBV20-1|.
TGCAGTGCTCCTAAAGCAAAGGGCCGGGTGGAGACCCAGTACTTC
CSAPKAKGRVETQYF
>few|TRBJ2-1|TRBV6-2/TRBV6-3|.
TGTGCCAGCAGTCGCGGATGGATCGATGAGCAGTTCTTC
CASSRGWIDEQFF
>.|TRBJ2-1|TRBV7-2|TRBD2
TGTGCCAGCAGCCCTTTCCCCGGAGGACTAGCGGGGGACAATGAGCAGTTCTTC
CASSPFPGGLAGDNEQFF
>once|TRBJ2-1|TRBV3-1|.
TGTGCCAGCAGCCAAGACGGCCGGGGAGTCAATGAGCAGTTCTTC
CASSQDGRGVNEQFF
>.|TRBJ1-2|TRBV11-2|TRBD1
TGTGCCAGCAGCCCTTATTGGGGACAGGGGACTAACTATGGCTACACCTTC
CASSPYWGQGTNYGYTF
>few|TRBJ2-3|TRBV7-2|.
TGTGCCAGCAGCGACCGGGTCCTCAGCACAGATACGCAGTATTTT
CASSDRVLSTDTQYF
>.|TRBJ1-2|TRBV29-1|.
TGCAGCGTTGATAGACAGGAAGGTGGCTACACCTTC
CSVDRQEGGYTF
>.|TRBJ1-1|TRBV7-8|TRBD1
TGTGCCAGCAGCTTAGCCTCCGGGACAGCCACTGAAGCTTTCTTT
CASSLASGTATEAFF
>.|TRBJ1-1|TRBV25-1|TRBD1
TGTGCCAGCAGATTGGGGGCAGGGGGCTTCAACACTGAAGCTTTCTTT
CASRLGAGGFNTEAFF
>few|TRBJ2-4|TRBV5-1|.
TGCGCCAGCAGCCAATCGGGGGGACAGTCGAGGAACATTCAGTACTTC
CASSQSGGQSRNIQYF
>.|TRBJ2-4|TRBV6-5|.
TGTGCCAGCAGTTACGAGGGGGGACGTGTTCAGTACTTC
CASSYEGGRVQYF
>few|TRBJ2-4|TRBV30|TRBD2
TGTGCCTGGAGTGAGGCTAGCGGGAACATTCAGTACTTC
CAWSEASGNIQYF
>few|TRBJ2-5|TRBV28|TRBD1
TGTGCCAGCAGCCGGACCGGGACAGCTTTCCAAGAGACCCAGTACTTC
CASSRTGTAFQETQYF
>few|TRBJ2-4|TRBV7-2|.
TGTGCCAGCAGCTTAGACGAGGGATGGTACGAAAACATTCAGTACTTC
CASSLDEGWYENIQYF
>.|TRBJ2-3|TRBV18|.
TGTGCCAGCTCACCACCGGTGAAGAGCACAGATACGCAGTATTTT
CASSPPVKSTDTQYF
>.|TRBJ2-7|TRBV3-1|TRBD1
TGTGCCAGCAGCCGAACGACAGGGGAGTACGATCAGTACTTC
CASSRTTGEYDQYF
>.|TRBJ2-1|TRBV2|.
TGTGCCAGCAGTGAAGGAATAACCGAGCAGTTCTTC
CASSEGITEQFF
>many|TRBJ2-5|TRBV5-1|.
TGCGCCAGCAGTTCCGGGACGCACACGGGAGAGACCCAGTACTTC
CASSSGTHTGETQYF
>few|TRBJ2-7|TRBV7-2|TRBD1
TGTGCCAGCATCCCAGGGACAGGGGGCTCCTACGAGCAGTACTTC
CASIPGTGGSYEQYF
>.|TRBJ2-5|TRBV2|.
TGTGCCAGCAGTGAACCACAGGGTTACGAGACCCAGTACTTC
CASSEPQGYETQYF
>many|TRBJ2-1|TRBV5-1|TRBD2
TGCGCCAGCAGCTTCGGACTAGCGGGAGGGCATGAGCAGTTCTTC
CASSFGLAGGHEQFF
>.|TRBJ1-1|TRBV30|.
TGTGCCTGGACTTTAGGGGTGACAGGAGAAGGGGATGAAGCTTTCTTT
CAWTLGVTGEGDEAFF
>.|TRBJ2-1|TRBV29-1|.
TGCAGCGTTGACCCTCCGGGGGTCGGCTACAATGAGCAGTTCTTC
CSVDPPGVGYNEQFF
>.|TRBJ2-5|TRBV7-3|.
TGTGCCAGCAGTCACGGTGGGGGGCCAGAGACCCAGTACTTC
CASSHGGGPETQYF
>.|TRBJ2-7|TRBV7-9|.
TGTGCCAGCAGCTTAATAAACAGGGACGAGCAGTACTTC
CASSLINRDEQYF
>many|TRBJ2-2|TRBV7-2|TRBD2
TGTGCCAGCAGCCGTAGCGGGAGTAAGACCGGGGAGCTGTTTTTT
CASSRSGSKTGELFF
>.|TRBJ1-1|TRBV15|.
TGTGCCACCAGCAGAGAGGCTCTCGGCCCAGGAACTGAAGCTTTCTTT
CATSREALGPGTEAFF
>few|TRBJ2-7|TRBV6-2/TRBV6-3|TRBD2
TGTGCCAGCAGTTGGGCTAGCGGGAGCTCCTACGAGCAGTACTTC
CASSWASGSSYEQYF
>few|TRBJ2-3|TRBV7-2|.
TGTGCCAGCAGCCAACTAGTCGAGCCAGATACGCAGTATTTT
CASSQLVEPDTQYF
>.|TRBJ2-1|TRBV7-2|.
TGTGCCAGCAGCTTTGGCGGCGGTTCCTACAATGAGCAGTTCTTC
CASSFGGGSYNEQFF
>few|TRBJ2-3|TRBV7-2|TRBD1
TGTGCCAGCAGGACAGGGAATGATGCAGATACGCAGTATTTT
CASRTGNDADTQYF
>few|TRBJ1-2|TRBV25-1|.
TGTGCCAGCAGTGAAACAGTCAACTATGGCTACACCTTC
CASSETVNYGYTF
>many|TRBJ2-2|TRBV29-1|TRBD1
TGCAGCGTTGAAGGTTGGACAGGGCGCACCGGGGAGCTGTTTTTT
CSVEGWTGRTGELFF
>few|TRBJ2-1|TRBV3-1|TRBD2
TGTGCCAGCAGCCGAGTGACTAGCGGATACAATGAGCAGTTCTTC
CASSRVTSGYNEQFF
>few|TRBJ2-7|TRBV9|TRBD1
TGTGTCAGCAGCGCAACCGGGACAGGGAGCTACGAGCAGTACTTC
CVSSATGTGSYEQYF
>many|TRBJ2-5|TRBV5-1|.
TGCGCCAGCAGCACCGAAATTGACAGGATCGAGACCCAGTACTTC
CASSTEIDRIETQYF
>.|TRBJ2-1|TRBV3-1|TRBD2
TGTGCCAGCAGCCAAGTTGGGACTAGCGGGGGAAATGAGCAGTTCTTC
CASSQVGTSGGNEQFF
>.|TRBJ1-4|TRBV15|.
TGTGCCACCAGCGACCCGGTGGAAAAACTGTTTTTT
CATSDPVEKLFF
>.|TRBJ2-7|TRBV7-9|.
TGTGCCAGCAGCTTATTCCCAAGCTACGAGCAGTACTTC
CASSLFPSYEQYF
>few|TRBJ2-5|TRBV29-1|.
TGCAGCGTTGAAGGAGACGAAGAGGGAGAGACCCAGTACTTC
CSVEGDEEGETQYF
>.|TRBJ2-7|TRBV5-1|.
TGCGCCAGCAGCCCCCGCTCCCAGGGACCCTACGAGCAGTACTTC
CASSPRSQGPYEQYF
>.|TRBJ2-1|TRBV6-6|.
TGTGCCGTTAAGGCAGCGCCAGGGGAGCAGTTCTTC
CAVKAAPGEQFF
>.|TRBJ1-2|TRBV2|.
TGTGCCAGCAGTAGCGGGGTTGGTACAGGACAAAATGGCTACACCTTC
CASSSGVGTGQNGYTF
>.|TRBJ2-3|TRBV12-3/TRBV12-4|.
TGTGCCAGCAGTTTTCCGGACTCGGGACCCAGCACAGATACGCAGTATTTT
CASSFPDSGPSTDTQYF
>few|TRBJ2-2|TRBV20-1|TRBD1
TGCAGTGCCCCAGGGACAGACACCGGGGAGCTGTTTTTT
CSAPGTDTGELFF
>few|TRBJ1-3|TRBV13|TRBD1
TGTGCCAGCAGCGAGGGACAGGACTTCTCTGGAAACACCATATATTTT
CASSEGQDFSGNTIYF
>few|TRBJ2-7|TRBV6-5|.
TGTGCCAGCAGTTCAAGCGGCTACGAGCAGTACTTC
CASSSSGYEQYF
>few|TRBJ2-7|TRBV6-5|.
TGTGCCAGCGGAAAGACGGGAGCCTTTTCCTACGAGCAGTACTTC
CASGKTGAFSYEQYF
>.|TRBJ2-3|TRBV28|TRBD2
TGTGCCAGTAAACCGGGACTAGCAGCAGATACGCAGTATTTT
CASKPGLAADTQYF
>.|TRBJ2-7|TRBV6-6|.
TGTGCCAGCAGCCCACCACTAGCCTCCTACGAGCAGTACTTC
CASSPPLASYEQYF
>.|TRBJ2-1|TRBV5-1|TRBD2
TGCGCCAGCAGCGCTGGACTAGCGCGCTCCTACAATGAGCAGTTCTTC
CASSAGLARSYNEQFF
>.|TRBJ1-5|TRBV12-3/TRBV12-4|TRBD1
TGTGCCAGCAGTTTAGCGCCCCCACAGGGGGCTAATCAGCCCCAGCATTTT
CASSLAPPQGANQPQHF
>.|TRBJ2-3|TRBV5-1|.
TGCGCCAGCAGCTTAAGGGCCTCTCCGGGAGATACGCAGTATTTT
CASSLRASPGDTQYF
>.|TRBJ1-1|TRBV6-2/TRBV6-3|TRBD1
TGTGCCAGCAGTTACCTCGGGACAGACACTGAAGCTTTCTTT
CASSYLGTDTEAFF
>few|TRBJ1-5|TRBV20-1|.
TGCAGTGCTAGAGTGGGGGAGTTGAAGCCCCAGCATTTT
CSARVGELKPQHF
>.|TRBJ2-7|TRBV20-1|.
TGCAGTGCTAGAGACGGGGCGGAGCAGTACTTC
CSARDGAEQYF
>few|TRBJ2-4|TRBV11-2|.
TGTGCCAGCAGCTTAGGCTCACTCGCCTACAAAAACATTCAGTACTTC
CASSLGSLAYKNIQYF
>.|TRBJ2-1|TRBV2|TRBD2
TGTGCCAGCGGATCACTAGCGGGGGGGAATGAGCAGTTCTTC
CASGSLAGGNEQFF
>many|TRBJ2-6|TRBV6-4|TRBD2
TGTGCCAGCAGTGACGGACTAGCGGGGGTAGGGGCCAACGTCCTGACTTTC
CASSDGLAGVGANVLTF